Sequencing of this T cell receptor beta chain was carried out in a study of cytomegalovirus exposure and HLA in healthy donors. Study conclusions and caveats: Reportedly, diagnosis of cytomegalovirus status by the classifier showed high specificity and sensitivity.

In regard to this clone: The antigen remains unidentified.

The data were produced by immunoSEQ multiplex PCR, yet TCRdb's version contains in-frame clones alone and is incomplete. The sample holds more than 45,000 clones, 89% seen once. The sequenced sample was PBMCs. This receptor was taken from a woman under 30 in good health and CMV-seronegative.

CDR3 in amino acids: CASSRTGSGTGELFF. In nucleotides, the CDR3 is TGTGCCAGCAGTCGGACAGGGAGCGGAACCGGGGAGCTGTTTTTT. This rearrangement joins TRBV6-6 to TRBJ2-2; TRBD1 aligns across 8 bases. J was trimmed by 5 bases and V by 5 bases; bases with no gene match: 7. This CDR3 comprises 15 residues. CDR1 is MNHNY, CDR2 SVGAGI, per germline (reference sequence).